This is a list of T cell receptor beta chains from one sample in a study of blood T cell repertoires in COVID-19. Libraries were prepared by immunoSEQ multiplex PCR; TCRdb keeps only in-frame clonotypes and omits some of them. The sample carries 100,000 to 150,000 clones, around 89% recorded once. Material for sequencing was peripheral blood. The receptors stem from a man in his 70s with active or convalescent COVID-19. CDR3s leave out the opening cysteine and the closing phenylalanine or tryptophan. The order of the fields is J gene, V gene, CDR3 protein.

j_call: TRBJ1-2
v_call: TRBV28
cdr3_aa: ASSLGQGYGYT

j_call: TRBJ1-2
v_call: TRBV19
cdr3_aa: ASSRLTGGDYGYT

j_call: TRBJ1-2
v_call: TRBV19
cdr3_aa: ATQGAALHT

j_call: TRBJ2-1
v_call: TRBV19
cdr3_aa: ASSPGTGSSYNEQF

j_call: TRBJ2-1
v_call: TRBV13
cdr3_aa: ASSSDGGSSYNEQF

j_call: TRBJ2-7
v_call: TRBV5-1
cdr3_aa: ASSLSGTGSYEQY

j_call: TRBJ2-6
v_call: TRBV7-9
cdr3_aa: ASATGAGANVLT

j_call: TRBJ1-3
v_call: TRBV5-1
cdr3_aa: ASSLDSTGNTIY

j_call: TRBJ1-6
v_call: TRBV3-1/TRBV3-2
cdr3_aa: ASSHGQYNSPLH

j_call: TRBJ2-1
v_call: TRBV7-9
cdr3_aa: ASSLVGQGRNEQF

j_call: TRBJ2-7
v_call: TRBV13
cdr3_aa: ASRAGGGLTYEQY

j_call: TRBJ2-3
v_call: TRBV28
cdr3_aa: ASSLGQGTDTQY

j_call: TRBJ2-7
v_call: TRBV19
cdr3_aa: ASSRASGRYEQY

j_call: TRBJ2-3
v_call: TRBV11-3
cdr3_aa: ASSLGRRESTDTQY

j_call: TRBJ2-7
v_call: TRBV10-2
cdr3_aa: ASSELGQGGHRVEQY

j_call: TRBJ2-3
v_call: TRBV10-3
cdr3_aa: AISANTDTQY

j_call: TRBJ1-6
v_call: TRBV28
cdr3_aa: AGKGELNNSPLH

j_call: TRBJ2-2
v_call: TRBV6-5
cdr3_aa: ASRALTNTGELF